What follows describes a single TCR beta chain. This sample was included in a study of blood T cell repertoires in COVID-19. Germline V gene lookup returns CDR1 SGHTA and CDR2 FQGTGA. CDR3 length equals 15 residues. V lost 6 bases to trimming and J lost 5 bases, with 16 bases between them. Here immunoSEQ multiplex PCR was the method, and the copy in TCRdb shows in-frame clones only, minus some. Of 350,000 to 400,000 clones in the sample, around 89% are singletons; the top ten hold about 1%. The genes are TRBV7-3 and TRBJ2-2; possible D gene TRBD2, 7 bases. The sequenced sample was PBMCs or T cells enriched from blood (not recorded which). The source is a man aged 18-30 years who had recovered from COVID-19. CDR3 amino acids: CASRRGQGRTGELFF. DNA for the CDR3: TGTGCCAGCAGGCGGGGGCAGGGAAGAACCGGGGAGCTGTTTTTT.